The subject of this entry is one T cell receptor delta chain. Its antigen remains unidentified. Nothing much larger sits one base from this clone, and base qualities are not available. Thymic samples were depleted of alphabeta T cells, then CD3+ TCRVdelta1+ TCRVdelta2- thymocytes were FACS-sorted. A purity of about 98% to 99.6% was achieved for sorted Vdelta1+ thymocytes. The thymic specimens were obtained from roughly eight paediatric patients, aged roughly 5 days to 17 months, who were having corrective cardiac surgery. Thymic tissue was dispersed, and mononuclear cells were isolated on a Histopaque-1077 density gradient. The staining antibodies were anti-TCRVdelta1 clone TS8.2, anti-TCRVdelta2 clone B6, anti-CD3 clone HIT3a and anti-TCRalphabeta clone IP26. RNA was isolated using the RNeasy mini kit, and reverse transcription was performed with Superscript III. To generate the CDR3 amplicons, a multiplex PCR was run using pooled V-gene forward primers together with a constant-region reverse primer that carried Illumina adaptor overhangs. After gel purification, the amplicons were indexed with Nextera index primers during 7 to 8 additional PCR cycles and then purified using AMPure XP beads. Sequencing of the libraries was done on an Illumina MiSeq using paired-end 250 bp reads, dual indexing and a roughly 20% PhiX spike-in. The original pipeline was this. FastQC was used to quality check the reads, while ea-utils fastq-join merged the TRG read pairs. IMGT/HighV-QUEST was used to annotate sequences, retaining only productive sequences with an unambiguous V-gene assignment, and each clonotype was defined by an identical CDR3 sequence. For downstream analysis, VDJtools 1.1.1, tcR 2.2.3, Treemap and vegan Shannon diversity in R 3.4.4 were used. After TCRdb called clones again from the public reads with CATT, rows with identical DNA were merged. Here the V and J calls rest on TCRdb's processing, not on the authors' analysis. The sample profile shows tens of thousands of delta-chain clones; 7.5% to 9% of them were found once. Of the sample, 0.98% falls within the top ten clones.

The data were taken from a study of Vδ1+ human thymocytes (dated by TCRdb to the late 2010s). Regarding the complete study: As a data resource, the study described the mRNA-level TRG and TRD CDR3 repertoires found in highly purified Vdelta1+ thymocytes taken from young children. Earlier work had validated the multiplex-based CDR3 amplicon strategy against 5'RACE-based methods for generating CDR3 amplicons.

What the authors observed across the whole study: Donors did not cluster by age or sex, so the analyses were not stratified by age or sex. About 20% of thymic TRD sequences were found to be Vdelta2 (and few were Vdelta3) despite high sort purity, in contrast to peripheral blood Vdelta1+ controls. Unlike the oligoclonal repertoires in peripheral blood, the thymic TRG and TRD repertoires appeared highly polyclonal, with Gaussian CDR3 length distributions. Many TRG clonotypes were shared between donors (up to roughly 6.9x10^3), whereas TRD repertoires were essentially private (max 116 shared). Because unexpected Vdelta2 sequences could lead to misinterpretation of bulk repertoire data, the authors recommended using highly purified populations and validating at the single-cell level.

Counted from cysteine to phenylalanine, this CDR3 has 17 amino acids. Solely the CDR3 DNA is kept, with 51 bases framed from the first base. A J gene of TRDJ1 was called, though the V gene was not. The clonotype originates from a child in the first two years of life who had congenital heart surgery. Specimen: Vdelta1+ gamma-delta thymocytes from the thymus. The cell subset or site label corresponds to: FACS-sorted CD3+ TCRalphabeta- TCRVdelta1+ TCRVdelta2- thymocytes. The DNA reads as follows: TGTGCTCTTGGGGAAACTCCATTCGGCCTTCCCGCCGATAAACTCATCTTT. The resulting protein is CALGETPFGLPADKLIF.